This TCR beta chain was retrieved from a study of response to subunit inactivated influenza vaccine. This clonotype was detected many times. Each CDR3 protein gets one entry after TCRdb re-called the RT-PCR reads with MiXCR. The profile shows under 500,000 distinct CDR3 sequences, about 10% of them singletons. The sample was PBMCs from blood, taken 45 days after vaccination. This TCR was sampled from a man aged 45 to 65 who received an inactivated influenza vaccine.

CDR3 sequence (DNA): TGTGCCAGCAGCCCGTGGACTAGCGAAGATACGCAGTATTTT. Residues: CASSPWTSEDTQYF. The rearrangement uses TRBV5-6 and TRBJ2-3; 9 nucleotides match TRBD2. The J segment lost 5 bases and the V segment lost 4 bases, leaving 5 bases of the junction unmatched. The germline CDR1 and CDR2 sequences are SGHDT and YYEEEE. This CDR3 is built from 14 residues.